What follows are 25 T cell receptor beta chains derived from one specimen sequenced in a study of CD8 T cells in Susac syndrome (dated by TCRdb to between 2018 and 2020). Library preparation used the immunoSEQ multiplex PCR assay. RNA was extracted using the RNeasy kit, and roughly 0.5 to 1 ug of the RNA was reverse transcribed with random hexamers. TCRdb reworked the public reads: Q25 trimming with fastp, MiXCR clone assembly, productive beta chains retained. Identical CDR3 proteins give one entry, which carries the most common genes and DNA. This sample has around 71,000 distinct CDR3 sequences in its table, and 96% of those were observed once. Around 0.11% of the sample goes to the ten largest clones. Sequenced material: CD4+ T cells from PBMCs. The receptors derive from a human donor with multiple sclerosis.

The rearrangement links TRBV7-2 to TRBJ2-5; a possible D gene is TRBD2 (5 bases). Trimming took 5 bases from V and 4 from J, leaving 17 bases between them. Germline assignment: CDR1 SGHTA and CDR2 FQGNSA. The CDR3 has 15 amino acids. In DNA, the CDR3 is TGTGCCAGCAGCCCGCAAGTTCGGGGTGGAGAGACCCAGTACTTC. This sequence encodes CASSPQVRGGETQYF.

The chain combines TRBV29-1 with TRBJ2-2, with 7 bases matching TRBD1. J gave up 7 bases and V 6 bases, and 8 bases lay outside the gene matches. Per germline, CDR1 SQVTM and CDR2 ANQGSEA. This CDR3 contains 13 residues. The CDR3, as DNA: TGCAGCGTACGGGACAGTCGATACGGGGAGCTGTTTTTT. Translating it yields CSVRDSRYGELFF.

This chain connects TRBV3-1 to TRBJ1-6; no clear D gene. This CDR3 has 16 amino acids. Germline V gene sequence: CDR1 LGHDT, CDR2 YNNKEL (reference sequence). V dropped 0 bases and J dropped 6 bases, with 12 bases sitting between them. CDR3 DNA: TGTGCCAGCAGCCAAGAGTTCTACAGTTTTAATTCACCCCTCCACTTT. This sequence encodes CASSQEFYSFNSPLHF.

This clonotype was recorded only once. The chain employs TRBV30 and TRBJ1-6; D not certain. The CDR3 has 15 amino acids. Trimming shortened V by 1 base and J by 11 bases, and 18 bases separated the two germline ends. The germline CDR1 and CDR2 sequences are GTSNPN and SVGIG (reference sequence). The CDR3 region is CAWSALTSRITPLHF. In DNA, the CDR3 is TGTGCCTGGAGTGCCCTGACGAGTAGGATTACACCCCTCCACTTT.

V usage is TRBV6-5 and J usage is TRBJ2-7, with a tentative D call TRBD1 (6 bases). The CDR3 totals 13 residues. V was pared by 6 bases and J by 2 bases, with 11 bases between. CDR1 is MNHEY, CDR2 SVGAGI, per germline. CDR3 in amino acids: CASRKTGPYEQYF. The CDR3, as DNA: TGTGCCAGCAGGAAGACAGGACCCTACGAGCAGTACTTC.

The chain combines TRBV11-1 with TRBJ2-7; 7 nucleotides line up with TRBD1. The germline V gene has CDR1 SGHAT and CDR2 FQDESV (reference sequence). The length of the CDR3 is 13 residues. J gave up 6 bases and V 5 bases, and 7 bases lay outside the gene matches. The CDR3 DNA reads TGTGCCAGCAGCACCCGGGACAGCTCCGAGCAGTACTTC. Translation gives CASSTRDSSEQYF.

The rearrangement joins TRBV4-3 to TRBJ2-3; tentative D call: TRBD2 (5 bases). This CDR3 has 16 residues. Looked up from germline, CDR1 is LGHNA and CDR2 is YSLEER. Trimming shortened V by 4 bases and J by 6 bases, and 20 bases separated the two germline ends. The CDR3 DNA reads TGCGCCAGCAGCCCCGCCCCTAGCCCTGGTGGGGATACGCAGTATTTT. It is translated as CASSPAPSPGGDTQYF.

This chain uses TRBV5-1 with TRBJ2-5; no clear D gene. The CDR3 totals 13 residues. CDR1 SGHRS and CDR2 YFSETQ come from the germline V gene. Trimming took off 0 bases at V and 2 bases at J, with 5 bases between the two ends. The CDR3 nucleotides are TGCGCCAGCAGCTTGGCCCGGCAAGAGACCCAGTACTTC. Amino acid sequence: CASSLARQETQYF.

This sequence joins TRBV5-1 and TRBJ1-6; 7 bases agree with TRBD1. V lost 0 bases and J lost 11; bases outside the gene matches: 8. Per germline, CDR1 SGHRS and CDR2 YFSETQ. The CDR3 has 15 residues. The CDR3 spells CASSLDVQGTAPLHF. In nucleotides, the CDR3 is TGCGCCAGCAGCTTGGATGTACAGGGGACTGCACCCCTCCACTTT.

V gene TRBV7-8 combines with J gene TRBJ1-2; tentative D call: TRBD1 (5 bases). CDR3 length: 13 amino acids. From germline, CDR1 is SGHVS and CDR2 FQNEAQ. V lost 1 base, J lost 3 bases, and 6 bases lay in between. CDR3 region: CASSLGDHYGYTF. For the CDR3, the DNA is TGTGCCAGCAGCTTAGGGGACCACTATGGCTACACCTTC.

This sequence joins TRBV28 and TRBJ2-5, with TRBD1 matching over 9 bases. This CDR3 region has 18 residues. J was trimmed by 5 bases and V by 4 bases; bases with no gene match: 17. In germline, CDR1 is MDHEN, CDR2 SYDVKM. The chain's CDR3 is CASSSSGTGTGVEETQYF. The CDR3 bases are TGTGCCAGCAGTTCTTCCGGGACAGGGACGGGTGTTGAGGAGACCCAGTACTTC.

This chain joins TRBV5-4 and TRBJ1-1, with a weak D call TRBD1 (5 bases). Germline-derived CDR1 and CDR2 are SGHNT and YYREEE (reference sequence). The length of the CDR3 is 14 residues. V was clipped by 4 bases and J by 6 bases, with 16 bases between them. The CDR3 region has the DNA TGTGCCAGCAGCCGGAATTCAGGGCGGGCTGAAGCTTTCTTT. This codes for CASSRNSGRAEAFF.

J is TRBJ1-5 and V is TRBV4-2; D gene unclear. From germline, CDR1 is LGHNA and CDR2 YNFKEQ. CDR3 length: 13 residues. V was pared by 3 bases and J by 11 bases, with 14 bases between. In DNA, the CDR3 is TGTGCCAGCAGCCAGGGAATCGGGCTGGCCCAGCATTTT. This gives the protein CASSQGIGLAQHF.

This chain uses TRBV5-1 with TRBJ2-7, with D tentatively TRBD1 or TRBD2 (5 bases each). This CDR3 is 14 amino acids long. The V end was cut by 0 bases, the J end by 3 bases, with 10 bases between. CDR1 and CDR2 from the germline V gene are SGHRS and YFSETQ. The CDR3 bases are TGCGCCAGCAGCTTGGGGGACGGAATCTACGAGCAGTACTTC. This sequence encodes CASSLGDGIYEQYF. The whole variable domain, remainder taken from reference TRBV5-1 and TRBJ2-7, is KAGVTQTPRYLIKTRGQQVTLSCSPISGHRSVSWYQQTPGQGLQFLFEYFSETQRNKGNFPGRFSGRQFSNSRSEMNVSTLELGDSALYLCASSLGDGIYEQYFGPGTRLTVT.

The rearrangement joins TRBV4-3 to TRBJ1-6; D not resolved. Germline CDR1 and CDR2: LGHNA and YSLEER. CDR3 size: 16 residues. V was pared by 0 bases and J by 3 bases, with 9 bases between. CDR3 in amino acids: CASSQDLNSYNSPLHF. CDR3 bases: TGCGCCAGCAGCCAAGATCTTAACAGCTATAATTCACCCCTCCACTTT.

The chain has TRBV6-5 and TRBJ1-5, with unresolved D. V was pared by 6 bases and J by 6 bases, with 15 bases between. The CDR3 sequence is 14 residues long. The germline V gene encodes CDR1 MNHEY and CDR2 SVGAGI. CDR3 protein: CASRKGGRTQPQHF. The CDR3 DNA reads as TGTGCCAGCAGAAAGGGAGGGAGGACTCAGCCCCAGCATTTT.

The rearrangement joins TRBV3-1 to TRBJ2-7; TRBD1 agrees at 12 bases. V shed 5 bases, J shed 7 bases, and the junction held 15 bases outside the gene matches. This CDR3 has 17 residues. Germline values: CDR1 LGHDT, CDR2 YNNKEL (reference sequence). Here the CDR3 DNA reads TGTGCCAGCAGCACGACGCCTTCCGGGACAGGGGGCCGAGAGCAGTACTTC. This encodes CASSTTPSGTGGREQYF.

V usage is TRBV10-3 and J usage is TRBJ2-5; 8 bases match TRBD1. The junction had 7 bases not matched to a gene; V was cut back by 4 bases and J by 3 bases. This CDR3 is 15 amino acids long. Germline V lookup: CDR1 ENHRY, CDR2 SYGVKD. The CDR3 coding sequence is TGTGCCATCAGTGGAACCGCGGACAGGGAAGAGACCCAGTACTTC. This codes for CAISGTADREETQYF.

The rearrangement links TRBV28 to TRBJ2-7; D may be TRBD1 (6 bases). Trimming cost V 4 bases and J 7 bases, with 17 bases left between them. The CDR3 sequence is 14 residues long. Germline V CDR1 and CDR2: MDHEN, SYDVKM. DNA for the CDR3: TGTGCCAGCAGTTCCAATACACAGGGACGGGAGCAGTACTTC. Translating it yields CASSSNTQGREQYF. Filled out from reference TRBV28 and TRBJ2-7, the complete variable domain reads DVKVTQSSRYLVKRTGEKVFLECVQDMDHENMFWYRQDPGLGLRLIYFSYDVKMKEKGDIPEGYSVSREKKERFSLILESASTNQTSMYLCASSSNTQGREQYFGPGTRLTVT.

The V call is TRBV2, the J call TRBJ2-5, with D maybe TRBD2 (5 bases). CDR1 is SNHLY and CDR2 is FYNNEI in the germline V gene. This CDR3 contains 9 residues. V was shortened by 10 bases and J by 5 bases, with 5 bases between the two germline ends. This CDR3 reads CATGETQYF. CDR3 DNA sequence: TGTGCCACGGGGGAGACCCAGTACTTC.

The gene calls are TRBV29-1 and TRBJ2-1; D gene uncertain. The V end lost 4 bases, the J end lost 6 bases, and 7 bases lay between the germline ends. The CDR3 runs 11 residues. Germline V lookup: CDR1 SQVTM, CDR2 ANQGSEA. The CDR3 DNA is TGCAGCGTTGCCCAGAGCAATGAGCAGTTCTTC. This gives the protein CSVAQSNEQFF.

The V call is TRBV30, the J call TRBJ2-7, with 7 bases aligning to TRBD1. This CDR3 contains 11 residues. CDR1 is GTSNPN, CDR2 SVGIG, per germline (reference sequence). V lost 4 bases, J lost 4 bases, and 1 base stayed unmatched. CDR3 DNA: TGTGCCTGGACACAGGGGTACGAGCAGTACTTC. Its protein is CAWTQGYEQYF. Full variable domain (remainder filled in from reference TRBV30 and TRBJ2-7): SQTIHQWPATLVQPVGSPLSLECTVEGTSNPNLYWYRQAAGRGLQLLFYSVGIGQISSEVPQNLSASRPQDRQFILSSKKLLLSDSGFYLCAWTQGYEQYFGPGTRLTVT.

This clonotype was seen a single time. The V gene is TRBV20-1, the J gene TRBJ2-1; TRBD2 aligns across 11 bases. This CDR3 has 16 residues. CDR1 DFQATT and CDR2 SNEGSKA come from the germline V gene (reference sequence). The trim removed 6 bases at V and 5 bases at J, leaving 12 bases unmatched. CDR3 residues: CSATDDSGGADNEQFF. CDR3 nucleotide sequence: TGCAGTGCGACCGACGATAGCGGGGGGGCGGACAATGAGCAGTTCTTC.

CDR3 DNA: TGTGCCAGCAGCTTACTAGCGGGGTCCACCGGCGAGCAGTTCTTC. It translates to CASSLLAGSTGEQFF. This chain connects TRBV7-9 to TRBJ2-1; TRBD2 matches at 9 bases. The CDR3 sequence is 15 residues long. Germline V gene lookup returns CDR1 SEHNR and CDR2 FQNEAQ (reference sequence). The V and J ends lost 2 bases and 10 bases, in that order; junction bases with no gene match: 9.

This chain uses TRBV5-1 with TRBJ1-4; 8 bases are shared with TRBD1. The trim removed 4 bases at V and 4 bases at J, leaving 6 bases unmatched. This CDR3 is built from 15 residues. CDR1 is SGHRS, CDR2 YFSETQ, per germline. Here the CDR3 reads CASSTGTGLNEKLFF. The DNA for the CDR3 is TGCGCCAGCAGCACCGGGACAGGACTTAATGAAAAACTGTTTTTT.